This T cell receptor beta chain was sequenced for a study of CD8 T cells in ankylosing spondylitis. Whole-study results and caveats: Reported data indicate significant enrichment of disease-linked clones within matched ankylosing spondylitis synovial fluid. Ankylosing spondylitis blood seemed to carry a telltale TCR beta motif made of under ten highly homologous variants. CD8+ disease-linked clones were present at relatively low frequencies in blood.

Concerning this clonotype itself: Its antigen is unknown.

Libraries of TCR beta came from quantitative 5'-RACE with molecular barcodes. TCRdb re-derived calls from the 5' RACE reads in MiXCR, one entry per CDR3 protein. The sample has hundreds of thousands of distinct CDR3 sequences; approximately 26% are singletons. The germline CDR1 and CDR2 sequences are SNHLY and FYNNEI. The CDR3 length is 15 residues. Trimming removed 5 bases from V and 1 base from J, with 12 bases in between. The sample consisted of blood, either unsorted or a sorted T cell fraction (not recorded which). The J gene is TRBJ2-1, the V gene TRBV2; a weak D match, TRBD1 (6 bases). This receptor was identified in a male donor with ankylosing spondylitis. CDR3 loop: CASSPGQISYNEQFF. CDR3 in DNA: TGTGCCAGCAGTCCGGGACAAATATCCTACAATGAGCAGTTCTTC. Full variable domain (missing parts from reference TRBV2 and TRBJ2-1): EPEVTQTPSHQVTQMGQEVILRCVPISNHLYFYWYRQILGQKVEFLVSFYNNEISEKSEIFDDQFSVERPDGSNFTLKIRSTKLEDSAMYFCASSPGQISYNEQFFGPGTRLTVL.